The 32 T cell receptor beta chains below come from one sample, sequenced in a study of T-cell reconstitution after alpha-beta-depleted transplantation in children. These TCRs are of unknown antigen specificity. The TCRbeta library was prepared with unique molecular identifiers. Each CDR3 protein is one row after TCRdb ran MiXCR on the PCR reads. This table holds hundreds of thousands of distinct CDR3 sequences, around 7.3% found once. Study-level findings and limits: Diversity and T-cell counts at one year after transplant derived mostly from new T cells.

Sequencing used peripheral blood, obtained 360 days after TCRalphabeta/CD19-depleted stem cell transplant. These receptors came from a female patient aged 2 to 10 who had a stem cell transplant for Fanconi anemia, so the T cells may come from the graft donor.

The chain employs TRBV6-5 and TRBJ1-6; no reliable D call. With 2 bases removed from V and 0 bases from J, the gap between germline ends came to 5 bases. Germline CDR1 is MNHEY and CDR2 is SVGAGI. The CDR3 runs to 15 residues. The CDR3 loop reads CASSYGSSYNSPLHF. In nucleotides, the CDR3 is TGTGCCAGCAGTTACGGGAGCTCCTATAATTCACCCCTCCACTTT.

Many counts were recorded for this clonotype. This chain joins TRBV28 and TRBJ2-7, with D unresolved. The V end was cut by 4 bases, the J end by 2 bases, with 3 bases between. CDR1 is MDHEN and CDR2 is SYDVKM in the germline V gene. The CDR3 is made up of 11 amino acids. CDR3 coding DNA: TGTGCCAGCAGTTCTACCTACGAGCAGTACGTC. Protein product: CASSSTYEQYV.

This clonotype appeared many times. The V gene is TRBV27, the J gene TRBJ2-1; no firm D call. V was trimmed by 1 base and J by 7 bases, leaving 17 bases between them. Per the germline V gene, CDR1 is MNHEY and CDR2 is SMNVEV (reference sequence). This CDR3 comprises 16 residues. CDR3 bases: TGTGCCAGCAGTTTATACGGTCCGCCAAGTCTTAATGAGCAGTTCTTC. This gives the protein CASSLYGPPSLNEQFF.

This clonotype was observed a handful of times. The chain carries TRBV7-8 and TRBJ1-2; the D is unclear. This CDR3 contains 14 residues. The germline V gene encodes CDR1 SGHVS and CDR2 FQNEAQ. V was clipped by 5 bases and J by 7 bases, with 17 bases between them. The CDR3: CASSVEPIGLGYTF. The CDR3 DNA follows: TGTGCCAGCAGCGTGGAGCCTATAGGGCTTGGCTACACCTTC. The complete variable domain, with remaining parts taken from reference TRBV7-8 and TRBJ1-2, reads GAGVSQSPRYKVAKRGQDVALRCDPISGHVSLFWYQQALGQGPEFLTYFQNEAQLDKSGLPSDRFFAERPEGSVSTLKIQRTQQEDSAVYLCASSVEPIGLGYTFGSGTRLTVV.

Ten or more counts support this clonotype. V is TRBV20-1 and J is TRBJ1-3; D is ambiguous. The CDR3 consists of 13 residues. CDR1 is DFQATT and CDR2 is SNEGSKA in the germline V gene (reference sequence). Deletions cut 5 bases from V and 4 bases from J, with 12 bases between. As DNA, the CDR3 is TGCAGTGCTGCCCGGACTGCAGGAAACACCATATATTTT. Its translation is CSAARTAGNTIYF.

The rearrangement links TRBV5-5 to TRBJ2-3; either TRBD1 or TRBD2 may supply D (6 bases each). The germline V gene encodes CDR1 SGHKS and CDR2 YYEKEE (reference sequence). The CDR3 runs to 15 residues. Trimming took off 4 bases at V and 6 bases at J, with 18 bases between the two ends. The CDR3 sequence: CASSQHTGSGDTQYF. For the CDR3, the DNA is TGTGCCAGCAGCCAGCACACAGGGAGCGGGGATACGCAGTATTTT.

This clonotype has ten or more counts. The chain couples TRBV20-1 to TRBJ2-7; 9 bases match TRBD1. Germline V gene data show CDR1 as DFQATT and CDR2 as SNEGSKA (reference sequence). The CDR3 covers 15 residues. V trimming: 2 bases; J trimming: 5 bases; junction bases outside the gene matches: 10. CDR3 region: CSARSPVTGGNEQYF. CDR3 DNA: TGCAGTGCTAGATCGCCCGTGACAGGGGGAAACGAGCAGTACTTC.

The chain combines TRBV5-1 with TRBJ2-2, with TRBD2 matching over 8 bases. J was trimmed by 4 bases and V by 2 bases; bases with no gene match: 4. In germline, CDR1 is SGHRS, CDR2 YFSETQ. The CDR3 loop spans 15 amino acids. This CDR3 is CASSFDGRGTGELFF. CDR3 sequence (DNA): TGCGCCAGCAGCTTCGACGGGAGGGGCACCGGGGAGCTGTTTTTT.

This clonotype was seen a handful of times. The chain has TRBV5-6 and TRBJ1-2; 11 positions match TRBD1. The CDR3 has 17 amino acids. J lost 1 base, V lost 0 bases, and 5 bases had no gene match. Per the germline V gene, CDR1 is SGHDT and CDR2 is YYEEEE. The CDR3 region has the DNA TGTGCCAGCAGCTTGGTAGGACAGGGGGCGTATAACTATGGCTACACCTTC. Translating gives CASSLVGQGAYNYGYTF.

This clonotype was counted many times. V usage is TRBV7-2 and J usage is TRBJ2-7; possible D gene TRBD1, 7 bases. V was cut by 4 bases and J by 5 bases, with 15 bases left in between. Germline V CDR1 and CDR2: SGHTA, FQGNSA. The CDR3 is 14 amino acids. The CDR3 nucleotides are TGTGCCAGCAGCTACCAGGGGGGCCCCGACGAGCAGTACTTC. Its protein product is CASSYQGGPDEQYF.

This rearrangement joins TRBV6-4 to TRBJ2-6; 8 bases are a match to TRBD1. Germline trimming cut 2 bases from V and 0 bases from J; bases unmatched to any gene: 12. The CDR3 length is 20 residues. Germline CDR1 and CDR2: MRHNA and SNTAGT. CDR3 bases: TGTGCCAGCAGTGACCGATTCCTAGGACAGGGTATCTCTGGGGCCAACGTCCTGACTTTC. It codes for CASSDRFLGQGISGANVLTF.

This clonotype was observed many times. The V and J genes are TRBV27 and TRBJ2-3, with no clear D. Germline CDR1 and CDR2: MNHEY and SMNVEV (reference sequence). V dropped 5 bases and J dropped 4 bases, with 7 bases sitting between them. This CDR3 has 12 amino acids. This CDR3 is CASSPPPDTQYF. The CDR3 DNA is TGTGCCAGCAGTCCCCCCCCAGATACGCAGTATTTT.

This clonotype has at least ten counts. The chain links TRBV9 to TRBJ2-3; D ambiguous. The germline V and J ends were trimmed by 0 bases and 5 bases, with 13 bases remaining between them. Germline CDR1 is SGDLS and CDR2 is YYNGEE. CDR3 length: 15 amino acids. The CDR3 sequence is CASSVVPRFEDTQYF. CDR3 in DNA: TGTGCCAGCAGCGTAGTTCCCCGGTTTGAAGATACGCAGTATTTT.

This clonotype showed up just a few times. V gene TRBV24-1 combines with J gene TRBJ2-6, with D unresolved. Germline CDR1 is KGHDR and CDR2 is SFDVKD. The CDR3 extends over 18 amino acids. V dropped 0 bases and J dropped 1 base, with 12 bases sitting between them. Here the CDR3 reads CATSDLPPGSSGANVLTF. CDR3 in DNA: TGTGCCACCAGTGATTTGCCCCCTGGATCTTCTGGGGCCAACGTCCTGACTTTC.

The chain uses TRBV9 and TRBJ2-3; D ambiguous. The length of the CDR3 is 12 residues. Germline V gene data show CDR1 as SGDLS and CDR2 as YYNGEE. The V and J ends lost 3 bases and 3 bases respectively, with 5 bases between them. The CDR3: CASSATTDTQYF. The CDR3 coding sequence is TGTGCCAGCAGCGCGACAACAGATACGCAGTATTTT.

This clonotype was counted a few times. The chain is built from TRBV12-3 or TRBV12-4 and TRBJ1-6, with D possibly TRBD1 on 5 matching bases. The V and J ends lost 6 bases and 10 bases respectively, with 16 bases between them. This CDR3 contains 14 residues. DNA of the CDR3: TGTGCCAGCAGAATCACCAGGGTAGGCTCACCCCTCCACTTT. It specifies CASRITRVGSPLHF.

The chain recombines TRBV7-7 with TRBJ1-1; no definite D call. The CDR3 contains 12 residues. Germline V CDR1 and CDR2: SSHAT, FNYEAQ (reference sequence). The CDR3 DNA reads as TGTGCGCCTCAAATTCCGATAATTGGAGCTTTCTTT. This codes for CAPQIPIIGAFF. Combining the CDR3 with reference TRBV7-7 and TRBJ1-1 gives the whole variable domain GAGVSQSPRYKVTKRGQDVTLRCDPISSHATLYWYQQALGQGPEFLTYFNYEAQPDKSGLPSDRFSAERPEGSISTLTIQRTEQRDSAMYRCAPQIPIIGAFFGQGTRLTVV.

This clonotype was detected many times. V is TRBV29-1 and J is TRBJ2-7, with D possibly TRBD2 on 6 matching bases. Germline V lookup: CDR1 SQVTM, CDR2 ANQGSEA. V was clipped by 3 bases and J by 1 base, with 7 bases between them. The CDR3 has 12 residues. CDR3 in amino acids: CSVEGTSYEQYF. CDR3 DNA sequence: TGCAGCGTTGAGGGGACTTCCTACGAGCAGTACTTC.

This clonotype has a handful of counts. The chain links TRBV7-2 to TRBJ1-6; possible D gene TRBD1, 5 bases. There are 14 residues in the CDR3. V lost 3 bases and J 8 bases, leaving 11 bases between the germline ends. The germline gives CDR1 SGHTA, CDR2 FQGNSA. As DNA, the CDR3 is TGTGCCAGCAGCTTTTACAGGAGGGATTCACCCCTCCACTTT. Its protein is CASSFYRRDSPLHF.

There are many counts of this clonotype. CDR3 amino acids: CAISEGGQGPTQETQYF. CDR3 nucleotide sequence: TGTGCCATCAGTGAAGGGGGACAGGGGCCCACCCAAGAGACCCAGTACTTC. The rearrangement joins TRBV10-3 to TRBJ2-5; 10 bases line up with TRBD1. CDR3 length: 17 amino acids. Per germline, CDR1 ENHRY and CDR2 SYGVKD. After removal of 3 bases from V and 1 base from J, the junction contained 8 bases not matched to a gene.

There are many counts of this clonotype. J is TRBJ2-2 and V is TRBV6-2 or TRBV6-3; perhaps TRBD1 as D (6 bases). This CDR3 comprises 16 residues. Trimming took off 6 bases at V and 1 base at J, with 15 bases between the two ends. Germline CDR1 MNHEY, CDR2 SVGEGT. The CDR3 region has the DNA TGTGCCAGCAGCATCCCCAGGGGTCTGAACACCGGGGAGCTGTTTTTT. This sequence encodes CASSIPRGLNTGELFF.

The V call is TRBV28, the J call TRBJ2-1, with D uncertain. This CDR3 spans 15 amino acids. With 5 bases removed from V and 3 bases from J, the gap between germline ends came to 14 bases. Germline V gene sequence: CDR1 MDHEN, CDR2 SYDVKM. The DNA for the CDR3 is TGTGCCAGCAGTCCCCGGACCATCTTCTACAATGAGCAGTTCTTC. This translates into CASSPRTIFYNEQFF.

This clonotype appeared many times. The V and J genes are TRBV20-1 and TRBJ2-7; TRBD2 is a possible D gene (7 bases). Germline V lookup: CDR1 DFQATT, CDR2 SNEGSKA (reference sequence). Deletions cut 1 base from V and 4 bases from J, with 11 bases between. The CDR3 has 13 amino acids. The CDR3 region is CSARAGGPYEQYF. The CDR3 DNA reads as TGCAGTGCTAGAGCGGGGGGCCCTTACGAGCAGTACTTC.

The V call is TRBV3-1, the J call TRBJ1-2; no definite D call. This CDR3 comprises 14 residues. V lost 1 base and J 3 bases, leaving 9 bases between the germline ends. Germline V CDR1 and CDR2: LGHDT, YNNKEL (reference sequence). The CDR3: CASSQGGAHYGYTF. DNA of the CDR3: TGTGCCAGCAGCCAAGGGGGAGCACACTATGGCTACACCTTC.

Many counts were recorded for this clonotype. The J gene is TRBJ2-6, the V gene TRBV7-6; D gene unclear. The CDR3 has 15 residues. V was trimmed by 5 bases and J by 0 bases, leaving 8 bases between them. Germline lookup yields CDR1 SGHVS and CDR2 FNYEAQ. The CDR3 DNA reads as TGTGCCAGCAGCGGAAGATTCTCTGGGGCCAACGTCCTGACTTTC. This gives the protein CASSGRFSGANVLTF.

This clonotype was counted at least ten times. Here the CDR3 reads CASSPTTVPGGQYF. The CDR3 DNA is TGTGCCAGCAGTCCAACGACGGTCCCCGGCGGGCAGTACTTC. The chain couples TRBV27 to TRBJ2-7, with D unclear. This CDR3 spans 14 amino acids. CDR1 and CDR2 from the germline V gene are MNHEY and SMNVEV (reference sequence). V was pared by 5 bases and J by 9 bases, with 20 bases between.

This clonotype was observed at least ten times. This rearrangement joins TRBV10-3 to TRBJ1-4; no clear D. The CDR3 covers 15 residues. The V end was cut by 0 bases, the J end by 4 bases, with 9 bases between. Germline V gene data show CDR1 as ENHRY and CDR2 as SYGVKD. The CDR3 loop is CAISESMQNNEKLFF. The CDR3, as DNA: TGTGCCATCAGTGAGTCTATGCAGAATAATGAAAAACTGTTTTTT.

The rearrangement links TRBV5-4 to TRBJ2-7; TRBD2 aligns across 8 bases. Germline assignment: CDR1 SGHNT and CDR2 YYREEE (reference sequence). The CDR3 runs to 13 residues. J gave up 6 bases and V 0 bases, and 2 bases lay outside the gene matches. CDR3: CASSLAGGVEQYF. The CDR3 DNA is TGTGCCAGCAGCTTGGCCGGGGGGGTCGAGCAGTACTTC.

This CDR3 is CASSPQAASTDTQYF. CDR3 bases: TGTGCCAGCTCACCACAGGCAGCTAGCACAGATACGCAGTATTTT. The chain links TRBV18 to TRBJ2-3; D not certain. Trimming cost V 1 base and J 0 bases, with 8 bases left between them. The CDR3 sequence is 15 residues long. The germline CDR1 and CDR2 sequences are KGHSH and LQKENI.

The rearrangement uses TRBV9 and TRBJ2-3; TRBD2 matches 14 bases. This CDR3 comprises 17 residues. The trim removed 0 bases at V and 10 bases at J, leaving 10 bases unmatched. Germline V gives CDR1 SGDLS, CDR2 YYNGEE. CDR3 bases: TGTGCCAGCAGCGTAGCCGGGACTAGCGGGAGTAGACGGGCGCAGTATTTT. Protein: CASSVAGTSGSRRAQYF.

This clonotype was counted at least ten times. The chain's CDR3 is CASSLGVLSSYEQYV. As DNA, the CDR3 is TGTGCCAGCAGCTTGGGAGTACTTAGCTCCTACGAGCAGTACGTC. The chain links TRBV5-5 to TRBJ2-7; no clear D gene. Trimming stripped 0 bases from V and 0 bases from J, with 10 bases between. Germline-derived CDR1 and CDR2 are SGHKS and YYEKEE (reference sequence). The CDR3 consists of 15 residues.

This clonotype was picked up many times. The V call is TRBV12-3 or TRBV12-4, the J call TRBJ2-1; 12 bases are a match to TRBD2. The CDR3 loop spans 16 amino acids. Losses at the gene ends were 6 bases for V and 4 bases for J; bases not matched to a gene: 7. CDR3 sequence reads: CASSLAGGFLYNEQFF. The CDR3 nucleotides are TGTGCCAGCAGCCTAGCGGGGGGGTTCCTATACAATGAGCAGTTCTTC.